The next 29 T cell receptor beta chains were all read from a single sample in a study of blood T cell repertoires in COVID-19. Here immunoSEQ multiplex PCR was the method, and the copy in TCRdb shows in-frame clones only, minus some. This table holds 200,000 to 300,000 clones, about 82% found once. Input material: peripheral blood. The receptor set was obtained from a woman aged 60-70 years with active or convalescent COVID-19.

This CDR3 is CASSQVWLAGEAGELFF. The CDR3, as DNA: TGCGCCAGCAGCCAAGTCTGGCTAGCGGGGGAGGCCGGGGAGCTGTTTTTT. This chain uses TRBV4-1 with TRBJ2-2; 10 nucleotides line up with TRBD2. This CDR3 region has 17 residues. The V gene's germline CDR1 is MGHRA and CDR2 YSYEKL. After removal of 1 base from V and 6 bases from J, the junction contained 8 bases not matched to a gene.

The sample holds a few counts of this clone. The chain has TRBV10-2 and TRBJ2-1; 7 bases map to TRBD2. The ends lost 7 bases at V and 0 bases at J; junction bases unmatched: 6. The germline gives CDR1 WSHSY, CDR2 SAAADI. The CDR3 has 15 amino acids. CDR3 nucleotides: TGCGCCAGCATACTCGGACTAGGCTCCTACAATGAGCAGTTCTTC. Its translation is CASILGLGSYNEQFF.

The genes are TRBV7-2 and TRBJ2-7; TRBD2 matches 13 bases. The CDR3 is made up of 15 amino acids. With V trimmed by 4 bases and J by 2 bases, 2 bases remained unmatched. Germline V CDR1 and CDR2: SGHTA, FQGNSA. In DNA, the CDR3 is TGTGCCAGCAGCTCCGGACTAGCGGGAGCCTACGAGCAGTACTTC. It is translated as CASSSGLAGAYEQYF.

J is TRBJ2-5 and V is TRBV11-2, with a tentative D call TRBD1 (6 bases). The germline V gene encodes CDR1 SGHAT and CDR2 FQNNGV. V shed 5 bases and J shed 5 bases, with 15 bases lying between them. The CDR3 extends over 14 amino acids. The CDR3 protein is CASSKRGQGETQYF. The CDR3 DNA reads as TGTGCCAGCAGCAAGAGGGGCCAGGGGGAGACCCAGTACTTC.

This chain connects TRBV4-1 to TRBJ2-1; tentatively, D is TRBD1 (6 bases). Per the germline V gene, CDR1 is MGHRA and CDR2 is YSYEKL. The germline V and J ends were trimmed by 4 bases and 3 bases, with 10 bases remaining between them. CDR3 size: 14 residues. For the CDR3, the DNA is TGCGCCAGCAGCCCCTCGGACAGCTACAATGAGCAGTTCTTC. Protein sequence: CASSPSDSYNEQFF.

This chain connects TRBV6-2 or TRBV6-3 to TRBJ2-1, with 8 bases fitting TRBD2. V lost 2 bases and J lost 8; bases outside the gene matches: 14. This CDR3 is built from 17 residues. Germline loops: CDR1 MNHEY, CDR2 SVGEGT. The CDR3 sequence is CASSYGAGGRGWDEQFF. The DNA for the CDR3 is TGTGCCAGCAGTTACGGTGCGGGGGGTAGAGGCTGGGATGAGCAGTTCTTC.

V and J are TRBV9 and TRBJ2-1; the match to TRBD2 covers 7 bases. Per the germline V gene, CDR1 is SGDLS and CDR2 is YYNGEE. The V and J ends lost 4 bases and 6 bases, in that order; junction bases with no gene match: 7. This CDR3 spans 14 amino acids. CDR3: CASSSGLVVNEQFF. The CDR3 nucleotides read TGTGCCAGCAGCTCCGGACTAGTCGTCAATGAGCAGTTCTTC.

This chain uses TRBV29-1 with TRBJ1-1, with D uncertain. Germline CDR1 SQVTM, CDR2 ANQGSEA. V was trimmed by 6 bases and J by 0 bases, leaving 11 bases between them. The CDR3 runs 13 residues. The CDR3 DNA reads as TGCAGCGTAGCCTCGGAGTTGAACACTGAAGCTTTCTTT. Its translation is CSVASELNTEAFF.

This chain connects TRBV27 to TRBJ2-1, with TRBD2 matching over 13 bases. The CDR3 has 17 amino acids. The germline gives CDR1 MNHEY, CDR2 SMNVEV (reference sequence). Trimming took 5 bases from V and 10 from J; bases not matched to a gene: 14. CDR3 in DNA: TGTGCCAGCAGTCAGGGACTAGCGGGATACCCCTTCGGCGAGCAGTTCTTC. It specifies CASSQGLAGYPFGEQFF.

The chain carries TRBV5-8 and TRBJ2-1; 7 bases align to TRBD2. Per the germline V gene, CDR1 is SGHTS and CDR2 is YDEGEE. This CDR3 is built from 15 residues. V lost 2 bases, J lost 6 bases, and 8 bases stayed unmatched. In DNA, the CDR3 is TGTGCCAGCAGCTTTGACCGATCGGGGGGCAATGAGCAGTTCTTC. It translates to CASSFDRSGGNEQFF. The entire variable domain, with the rest obtained from reference TRBV5-8 and TRBJ2-1, is as follows: EAGVTQSPTHLIKTRGQQATLRCSPISGHTSVYWYQQALGLGLQFLLWYDEGEERNRGNFPPRFSGRQFPNYSSELNVNALELEDSALYLCASSFDRSGGNEQFFGPGTRLTVL.

The chain employs TRBV27 and TRBJ1-1, with D possibly TRBD1 on 5 matching bases. Trimming shortened V by 3 bases and J by 1 base, and 12 bases separated the two germline ends. Germline loops: CDR1 MNHEY, CDR2 SMNVEV (reference sequence). The CDR3 contains 15 residues. CDR3 sequence reads: CASSFVRGANTEAFF. CDR3 sequence (DNA): TGTGCCAGCAGTTTCGTTAGGGGCGCGAACACTGAAGCTTTCTTT.

This chain uses TRBV6-5 with TRBJ2-6, with 7 bases lining up with TRBD1. Unmatched junction bases numbered 8, after V lost 6 bases and J lost 9 bases. This CDR3 spans 14 amino acids. The V gene's germline CDR1 is MNHEY and CDR2 SVGAGI. For the CDR3, the DNA is TGTGCCAGCAGCACCCTGGGACAGCTCAACGTCCTGACTTTC. It yields the protein CASSTLGQLNVLTF.

This clone was counted between two and nine times. V usage is TRBV5-1 and J usage is TRBJ2-3, with 9 bases matching TRBD2. Germline CDR1 and CDR2: SGHRS and YFSETQ. Unmatched junction bases numbered 7, after V lost 2 bases and J lost 0 bases. This CDR3 has 17 residues. The CDR3 spells CASSFGTSSTSTDTQYF. For the CDR3, the DNA is TGCGCCAGCAGCTTTGGGACTAGCTCTACAAGCACAGATACGCAGTATTTT.

The chain couples TRBV3-1 (or the pseudogene TRBV3-2) to TRBJ2-2; D might be TRBD1 (5 bases). The CDR3 has 14 residues. V shed 2 bases and J shed 7 bases, with 11 bases lying between them. Germline lookup yields CDR1 LGHDT and CDR2 YNNKEL (reference sequence). CDR3: CASSQLRVIGELFF. In DNA, the CDR3 is TGTGCCAGCAGCCAACTCAGGGTAATCGGGGAGCTGTTTTTT.

The chain employs TRBV11-3 and TRBJ2-1; TRBD2 matches at 12 bases. This CDR3 has 16 amino acids. The V gene's germline CDR1 is SGHNT and CDR2 YENEEA. The trim removed 3 bases at V and 9 bases at J, leaving 9 bases unmatched. The CDR3 DNA reads TGTGCCAGCAGCTTGGGGGCTAGCGGGAGGGAAAGTGAGCAGTTCTTC. This gives the protein CASSLGASGRESEQFF.

The chain is built from TRBV6-5 and TRBJ1-3; TRBD1 might be the D (5 bases). Germline CDR1 MNHEY, CDR2 SVGAGI. The germline V and J ends were trimmed by 4 bases and 2 bases, with 15 bases remaining between them. The CDR3 covers 16 residues. DNA for the CDR3: TGTGCCAGCAGTTCAGGCGGGGGTGATACTGGAAACACCATATATTTT. Amino acids: CASSSGGGDTGNTIYF.

This chain connects TRBV7-9 to TRBJ1-2, with D maybe TRBD1 (6 bases). The CDR3 runs to 16 residues. Germline V lookup: CDR1 SEHNR, CDR2 FQNEAQ (reference sequence). V lost 5 bases to trimming and J lost 2 bases, with 18 bases between them. The CDR3 is CASSVTGTPTNYGYTF. In DNA form, the CDR3 reads TGTGCCAGCAGCGTCACCGGGACACCTACCAACTATGGCTACACCTTC. Complete variable domain (other parts from reference TRBV7-9 and TRBJ1-2): DTGVSQNPRHKITKRGQNVTFRCDPISEHNRLYWYRQTLGQGPEFLTYFQNEAQLEKSRLLSDRFSAERPKGSFSTLEIQRTEQGDSAMYLCASSVTGTPTNYGYTFGSGTRLTVV.

The chain has TRBV5-1 and TRBJ2-5; 9 bases are a match to TRBD2. CDR1 is SGHRS and CDR2 is YFSETQ in the germline V gene. This CDR3 has 16 amino acids. After removal of 3 bases from V and 2 bases from J, the junction contained 8 bases not matched to a gene. The CDR3 coding sequence is TGCGCCAGCAGCTCCCGAGCGGGGGGCCCACAAGAGACCCAGTACTTC. Its translation is CASSSRAGGPQETQYF. The full variable domain, its missing parts supplied by reference TRBV5-1 and TRBJ2-5, is KAGVTQTPRYLIKTRGQQVTLSCSPISGHRSVSWYQQTPGQGLQFLFEYFSETQRNKGNFPGRFSGRQFSNSRSEMNVSTLELGDSALYLCASSSRAGGPQETQYFGPGTRLLVL.

This sequence joins TRBV15 and TRBJ2-1; 7 bases line up with TRBD2. The CDR3 is 16 residues long. J was trimmed by 5 bases and V by 0 bases; bases with no gene match: 7. CDR1 and CDR2 from the germline V gene are LNHNV and YYDKDF (reference sequence). The CDR3 here is CATSRDASGGHNEQFF. The CDR3 DNA reads as TGTGCCACCAGCAGAGATGCTAGCGGAGGTCACAATGAGCAGTTCTTC.

This chain joins TRBV10-1 and TRBJ2-1, with 8 bases that match TRBD2. CDR3 length equals 16 residues. Germline V CDR1 and CDR2: WNHNN, SYGVQD (reference sequence). The V segment lost 0 bases and the J segment 8 bases; nucleotides outside the gene matches: 9. The CDR3 sequence is CASSESIGGGLYEQFF. DNA for the CDR3: TGCGCCAGCAGTGAGTCGATCGGGGGGGGCCTCTATGAGCAGTTCTTC.

This rearrangement joins TRBV10-2 to TRBJ2-3; TRBD2 matches 13 bases. The CDR3 is 19 residues long. CDR1 WSHSY and CDR2 SAAADI come from the germline V gene. V lost 4 bases and J lost 4; bases outside the gene matches: 14. The CDR3 reads CASSVGTSGAYIVADTQYF. DNA of the CDR3: TGCGCCAGCAGTGTGGGGACTAGCGGGGCATATATTGTCGCAGATACGCAGTATTTT.

The chain links TRBV30 to TRBJ1-5; TRBD1 matches at 9 bases. The CDR3 extends over 16 amino acids. Per germline, CDR1 GTSNPN and CDR2 SVGIG (reference sequence). J gave up 4 bases and V 0 bases, and 7 bases lay outside the gene matches. The CDR3 sequence is CAWSVRGTGINQPQHF. DNA for the CDR3: TGTGCCTGGAGTGTACGAGGGACAGGGATTAATCAGCCCCAGCATTTT.

The chain carries TRBV7-6 and TRBJ1-3; 10 bases match TRBD1. CDR1 is SGHVS and CDR2 is FNYEAQ in the germline V gene. V lost 4 bases to trimming and J lost 0 bases; unmatched junction nucleotides: 9. The CDR3 is made up of 18 amino acids. The chain's CDR3 is CASSWPGTGVFSGNTIYF. CDR3 bases: TGTGCCAGCAGCTGGCCCGGGACAGGGGTTTTCTCTGGAAACACCATATATTTT.

The chain recombines TRBV11-2 with TRBJ2-7; D is unresolved. With 0 bases removed from V and 3 bases from J, the gap between germline ends came to 9 bases. This CDR3 has 14 residues. CDR1 and CDR2 (germline): SGHAT, FQNNGV. CDR3 coding DNA: TGTGCCAGCAGCTTAGATCTGACATACTACGAGCAGTACGTC. It specifies CASSLDLTYYEQYV.

The chain combines TRBV6-5 with TRBJ2-2; tentative D call: TRBD1 (5 bases). Germline CDR1 reads MNHEY; CDR2 reads SVGAGI. V lost 6 bases and J 0 bases, leaving 8 bases between the germline ends. The CDR3 consists of 14 residues. The chain's CDR3 is CASSRVPNTGELFF. The CDR3, as DNA: TGTGCCAGCAGCAGGGTTCCGAACACCGGGGAGCTGTTTTTT.

V is TRBV18 and J is TRBJ1-2, with 7 bases identical to TRBD1. Trimming took 3 bases from V and 5 from J; bases not matched to a gene: 9. Germline V lookup: CDR1 KGHSH, CDR2 LQKENI. CDR3 length equals 15 residues. The CDR3 nucleotides are TGTGCCAGCTCACCTTCGATGACAGGGCCGTATGGCTACACCTTC. Its translation is CASSPSMTGPYGYTF.

This chain joins TRBV7-3 and TRBJ2-1; 10 bases map to TRBD2. Looked up from germline, CDR1 is SGHTA and CDR2 is FQGTGA. After removal of 2 bases from V and 7 bases from J, the junction contained 11 bases not matched to a gene. This CDR3 is built from 17 residues. The CDR3 sequence: CASSLGLAGVGRNEQFF. Written as DNA, the CDR3 is TGTGCCAGCAGCTTAGGCCTAGCGGGAGTCGGGCGGAATGAGCAGTTCTTC.

The chain carries TRBV7-2 and TRBJ2-3; 10 positions agree with TRBD2. This CDR3 is 18 amino acids long. Trimming cost V 5 bases and J 0 bases; bases outside gene matches: 11. Germline V lookup: CDR1 SGHTA, CDR2 FQGNSA. CDR3 amino acids: CASSRWLWTSGSTDTQYF. In DNA form, the CDR3 reads TGTGCCAGCAGCCGCTGGCTGTGGACTAGCGGTAGCACAGATACGCAGTATTTT.

This sequence joins TRBV6-6 and TRBJ2-3, with a weak D call TRBD1 (6 bases). The germline CDR1 and CDR2 sequences are MNHNY and SVGAGI (reference sequence). V lost 5 bases, J lost 1 base, and 16 bases lay in between. This CDR3 has 16 residues. The CDR3 region has the DNA TGTGCCAGCAGTCCGGCAGGGGCAGGAGGCACAGATACGCAGTATTTT. This codes for CASSPAGAGGTDTQYF.